A selection of T cell receptor beta chains follows, all from one sample in a study of T-cell memory formation after mild COVID-19. Each CDR3 protein gets one entry after TCRdb re-called the 5' RACE reads with MiXCR. The data show about 200,000 distinct CDR3 sequences, approximately 10% seen once. Sequencing was done on a sample of PBMCs or a T cell subset sorted from them (not recorded which). These receptors were taken from a man younger than 30 who had mild COVID-19 (a few samples of this study predate the infection). Cell type and time point are not known. Both conserved end residues are part of each CDR3. D genes are given only for firm matches. The listing skips clone size in some rows; elsewhere it reads once, few, many or a size class.

D gene,clone size,J gene,V gene,CDR3 DNA,CDR3 protein
NA,NA,TRBJ2-3,TRBV7-2,TGTGCCAGCAGCTCGGCCCGGGGGCACTTTGGGCAGTATTTT,CASSSARGHFGQYF
NA,many,TRBJ1-5,TRBV7-3,TGTGCCAGCAGCCAAGGGGCCAATCAGCCCCAGCATTTT,CASSQGANQPQHF
TRBD1,NA,TRBJ2-5,TRBV7-6,TGTGCCAGCAGCTTGGGACAGGGGGCTCTCATCGCAGAGACCCAGTACTTC,CASSLGQGALIAETQYF
NA,NA,TRBJ2-3,TRBV7-2,TGTGCCAGCAGCTTTTCCCAGGGGAGGGATACGCAGTATTTT,CASSFSQGRDTQYF
NA,NA,TRBJ2-2,TRBV20-1,TGCAGTGCTCCGAGATCCCCCGGGGAGCTGTTTTTT,CSAPRSPGELFF
TRBD2,few,TRBJ2-5,TRBV15,TGTGCCACCAGCAGAGATAGGGTAGCGGGGGAGACCCAGTACTTC,CATSRDRVAGETQYF
TRBD2,few,TRBJ2-3,TRBV7-2,TGTGCCAGCAGCTGGATCTCCGGGACTAGCGGCCCAGATACGCAGTATTTT,CASSWISGTSGPDTQYF
NA,few,TRBJ2-5,TRBV4-2,TGTGCCAGCAGCCAAGGATCAGCATCGTTGGAGACCCAGTACTTC,CASSQGSASLETQYF
NA,many,TRBJ2-1,TRBV29-1,TGCAGCGCCGGGTCCCACACAGTCTATGACAATGAGCAGTTCTTC,CSAGSHTVYDNEQFF
NA,many,TRBJ2-3,TRBV3-1,TGTGCCAGCAGCCCCTCAGGGGCAGATACGCAGTATTTT,CASSPSGADTQYF
NA,few,TRBJ2-1,TRBV9,TGTGCCAGCAGCGAGGGGGTTGCACTTTACAATGAGCAGTTCTTC,CASSEGVALYNEQFF
NA,NA,TRBJ1-2,TRBV7-9,TGTGCCAGCAGCTTCGGGACGGCAGACTATGGCTACACCTTC,CASSFGTADYGYTF
NA,NA,TRBJ1-5,TRBV20-1,TGCAGTGCTAGTGATCCCAGCCTTGATCAGCCCCAGCATTTT,CSASDPSLDQPQHF
NA,NA,TRBJ1-2,TRBV11-2,TGTGCCAGCAGCGACCGGGGGGGCAACTATCATGGCTACACCTTC,CASSDRGGNYHGYTF
TRBD1,few,TRBJ2-1,TRBV4-2,TGTGCCAGCCGAGTAACAGGGGACTCCTACAATGAGCAGTTCTTC,CASRVTGDSYNEQFF
TRBD2,few,TRBJ2-3,TRBV7-8,TGTGCCAGCAGCTTGAATAGGCGGGGGAGCACAGATACGCAGTATTTT,CASSLNRRGSTDTQYF
NA,NA,TRBJ1-1,TRBV5-1,TGCGCCAGCAGCTTGGAAGGCCCTGAAGCTTTCTTT,CASSLEGPEAFF
TRBD1,few,TRBJ2-3,TRBV20-1,TGCAGTGCTAGAGATCAGGGACAGGGGACAGATACGCAGTATTTT,CSARDQGQGTDTQYF
TRBD2,NA,TRBJ2-3,TRBV9,TGTGCCAGCAGCGTAGTGCCCACCGGGACTAGCGGGGGGCTCACAGATACGCAGTATTTT,CASSVVPTGTSGGLTDTQYF
NA,NA,TRBJ2-5,TRBV5-5,TGTGCCAGCAGCCTACCAGGGACGGGGAAGGGAGAGACCCAGTACTTC,CASSLPGTGKGETQYF
NA,few,TRBJ2-5,TRBV4-3,TGCGCCAGCAGCCAAGATATGTTCACTAGCAGAGAGACCCAGTACTTC,CASSQDMFTSRETQYF
TRBD2,NA,TRBJ2-3,TRBV7-2,TGTGCCAGCCGCAGACTAGCGGGGGATGACACGCAGTATTTT,CASRRLAGDDTQYF
NA,few,TRBJ1-6,TRBV28,TGTGCCAGCACTACTACAGGGATTAATTCACCCCTCCACTTT,CASTTTGINSPLHF
NA,NA,TRBJ2-3,TRBV6-4,TGTGCCAGCAGTGCCTATCAGGGGAAGTTGGATACGCAGTATTTT,CASSAYQGKLDTQYF
TRBD1,few,TRBJ2-3,TRBV7-2,TGTGCCAGCAGCTTAGAGGGACAGGGCGGCGCAGATACGCAGTATTTT,CASSLEGQGGADTQYF
NA,few,TRBJ2-2,TRBV12-3/TRBV12-4,TGTGCCAGCAGGGCGGGCTGGAGCGGGGAGCTGTTTTTT,CASRAGWSGELFF
TRBD2,few,TRBJ2-4,TRBV20-1,TGCAGTGCTACCAAGGCGGGAGACATTCAGTACTTC,CSATKAGDIQYF
NA,NA,TRBJ1-6,TRBV5-6,TGTGCCAGCAGCTTGGCCCCGGATCATAATTCACCCCTCCACTTT,CASSLAPDHNSPLHF
TRBD1,NA,TRBJ2-5,TRBV4-1,TGCGCCAGCAGCCAAGGTGTGATACGGGACAGCTTTTCGACCCAGTACTTC,CASSQGVIRDSFSTQYF
NA,many,TRBJ2-5,TRBV5-1,TGCGCCAGCAGCTTGCAACCGGGGGTCGGGGAGACCCAGTACTTC,CASSLQPGVGETQYF
NA,NA,TRBJ2-5,TRBV3-1,TGTGCCAGCAGCCCACTGACGCGACAAGAGACCCAGTACTTC,CASSPLTRQETQYF
TRBD2,NA,TRBJ2-5,TRBV20-1,TGCAGTGCTAGGTCCAGCGGGGGCCAGGGAGAGACCCAGTACTTC,CSARSSGGQGETQYF
NA,NA,TRBJ1-1,TRBV5-1,TGCGCCAGCAGCTTGGACGGAGGGTGGGAAGCTTTCTTT,CASSLDGGWEAFF
TRBD2,few,TRBJ2-4,TRBV15,TGTGCCACCAGCAGAACCGGGACTAGCGGGGGCCTAGCCAAAAACATTCAGTACTTC,CATSRTGTSGGLAKNIQYF
TRBD1,many,TRBJ2-2,TRBV5-1,TGCGCCAGCACCGGGACAGCCGGGTCGACCGGGGAGCTGTTTTTT,CASTGTAGSTGELFF
NA,NA,TRBJ2-2,TRBV4-2,TGTGCCAGCAGCCAAGAAAAGGAGAGGGGACCCGGGGAGCTGTTTTTT,CASSQEKERGPGELFF
TRBD1,few,TRBJ2-7,TRBV20-1,TGCAGTGCTCTATCAACCCCGGGACAGGGGGACGAGCAGTACTTC,CSALSTPGQGDEQYF
NA,few,TRBJ2-3,TRBV25-1,TGTGCCAGCAGCATAACTGGCACAGATACGCAGTATTTT,CASSITGTDTQYF
NA,NA,TRBJ2-2,TRBV20-1,TGCAGTGCTAGAGTCGTCGGTCCCGGGGAGCTGTTTTTT,CSARVVGPGELFF
TRBD1,many,TRBJ2-5,TRBV4-3,TGCGCCAGCAGCCAGAGACAGGGGTCTCAGGAGACCCAGTACTTC,CASSQRQGSQETQYF
NA,NA,TRBJ2-5,TRBV12-5,TGTGCTAGTGCCCTGGGAGGGGGGGAAGAGACCCAGTACTTC,CASALGGGEETQYF
NA,few,TRBJ2-3,TRBV28,TGTGCCAGCGGAGCTGGGGGGCGAGTCACAGATACGCAGTATTTT,CASGAGGRVTDTQYF
TRBD1,NA,TRBJ1-1,TRBV12-3/TRBV12-4,TGTGCCAGCAGTTGGGGACAGGTCGGCACTGAAGCTTTCTTT,CASSWGQVGTEAFF
TRBD2,NA,TRBJ2-1,TRBV9,TGTGCCAGCACCCCGTGGCTAGCGGGGGGGCGGTCGTGGGAGCAGTTCTTC,CASTPWLAGGRSWEQFF
NA,NA,TRBJ2-7,TRBV14,TGTGCCAGCAGCCAAGACTTCGACAGGAGATACGAGCAGTACTTC,CASSQDFDRRYEQYF
NA,few,TRBJ2-3,TRBV3-1,TGTGCCAGCAGCCCCCAGGGCCTGGGGACAGATACGCAGTATTTT,CASSPQGLGTDTQYF
NA,NA,TRBJ1-1,TRBV30,TGTGCCTGGATAAGGGTCACTGAAGCTTTCTTT,CAWIRVTEAFF
NA,many,TRBJ2-5,TRBV20-1,TGCAGTGCCGGACCAGGGACCATCCAAGAGACCCAGTACTTC,CSAGPGTIQETQYF